Listed below are T cell receptor beta chains from one sample, sequenced in a study of breast tumors, draining lymph nodes, adjacent tissues. In TCRdb, the multiplex PCR reads were re-called with MiXCR into one record per CDR3 protein. The sample contains about 150,000 distinct CDR3 sequences, around a third of which appear only once. Sequenced: axillary lymph node tissue. The receptors derive from a female donor with breast cancer. Some clones in this sample may be carry-over from other donors' samples. Each CDR3 is given with its conserved first and last residue. A D gene is named only where the DNA matches it firmly. Only some rows state a clone size, as once, few, many or a class for expanded clones.

clone_size | d_call | j_call | v_call | cdr3_length | cdr3_aa | cdr3_nt
many | TRBD2 | TRBJ2-4 | TRBV5-1 | 15 | CASRERDLAKNIQYF | TGCGCCAGCAGGGAGCGGGATTTAGCCAAAAACATTCAGTACTTC
- | - | TRBJ1-6 | TRBV29-1 | 14 | CSRGAGTRDSPLHF | TGCAGCAGAGGAGCCGGGACTAGGGATTCACCCCTCCACTTT
many | - | TRBJ2-2 | TRBV5-6 | 14 | CASSLSGAAGELFF | TGTGCCAGCAGCTTGTCAGGGGCCGCCGGGGAGCTGTTTTTT
many | TRBD1 | TRBJ1-4 | TRBV9 | 16 | CASSVAGTGGDEKLFF | TGTGCCAGCAGCGTAGCGGGGACAGGGGGAGATGAAAAACTGTTTTTT
many | - | TRBJ1-2 | TRBV7-2 | 13 | CASSLSYGQGYTF | TGTGCCAGCAGCTTGTCCTATGGGCAGGGCTACACCTTC
- | - | TRBJ1-2 | TRBV6-4 | 19 | CASWSDRDRRTPGSCGYTF | TGTGCCAGCTGGAGTGATCGGGATCGAAGGACACCGGGGAGCTGTGGCTACACCTTC
many | - | TRBJ2-6 | TRBV4-1 | 19 | CASSQAPLEGASGANVLTF | TGCGCCAGCAGCCAGGCGCCATTGGAGGGGGCCTCTGGGGCCAACGTCCTGACTTTC
- | - | TRBJ2-7 | TRBV25-1 | 11 | CASSNTYERYF | TGTGCCAGCAGCAATACCTACGAGCGGTACTTC
- | - | TRBJ2-7 | TRBV20-1 | 15 | CSARDSVVGPYEQYF | TGCAGTGCTAGAGATTCGGTTGTGGGGCCCTACGAGCAGTACTTC
many | TRBD1 | TRBJ2-7 | TRBV29-1 | 13 | CSVRTGGMYEQYF | TGCAGCGTTAGGACAGGGGGTATGTACGAGCAGTACTTC
many | TRBD1 | TRBJ1-4 | TRBV6-6 | 17 | CASSYSITGGRSEKLFF | TGTGCCAGCAGTTACTCGATTACAGGGGGAAGGTCGGAAAAACTGTTTTTT
many | - | TRBJ2-3 | TRBV5-1 | 15 | CASSLTADSTDTQYF | TGCGCCAGCAGCTTGACAGCGGACTCGACAGATACGCAGTATTTT
few | - | TRBJ2-5 | TRBV6-5 | 16 | CASSHPIGGRAETQYF | TGTGCCAGCAGTCATCCGATCGGGGGGCGGGCGGAGACCCAGTACTTC
- | - | TRBJ1-2 | TRBV15 | 14 | CATSRGSGLYGYTF | TGTGCCACCAGCAGAGGTTCAGGCCTCTATGGCTACACCTTC
- | - | TRBJ2-2 | TRBV20-1 | 14 | CSVGHSGRTGELFF | TGCAGTGTCGGCCACAGCGGGCGCACCGGGGAGCTGTTTTTT
many | - | TRBJ1-6 | TRBV2 | 12 | CASRDSYSPLHF | TGTGCCAGCAGAGACAGTTATTCACCCCTCCACTTT
many | TRBD1 | TRBJ1-2 | TRBV4-2 | 12 | CASSRTGLGYTF | TGTGCCAGCAGCCGGACAGGGCTTGGCTACACCTTC
- | - | TRBJ1-4 | TRBV6-2/TRBV6-3 | 15 | CATRRELATNEKLFF | TGTGCCACCCGACGGGAACTTGCAACTAATGAAAAACTGTTTTTT
many | TRBD1 | TRBJ1-5 | TRBV2 | 12 | CASIGAGGPQHF | TGTGCCAGCATCGGGGCAGGGGGGCCCCAGCATTTT
many | - | TRBJ1-4 | TRBV11-2 | 14 | CASSPRVSNEKLFF | TGTGCCAGCAGCCCGAGGGTCTCTAATGAAAAACTGTTTTTT